The source of this TCR beta chain is a study of identical twins. V was shortened by 2 bases and J by 6 bases, with 10 bases between the two germline ends. The germline gives CDR1 SEHNR, CDR2 FQNEAQ (reference sequence). This CDR3 is built from 13 residues. This clonotype turned up a few times. Its antigen remains unidentified. With template switching, a universal primer site was added, and the cDNA carried unique molecular identifiers. TCRdb passed the 5' RACE reads through MiXCR, listing each CDR3 protein once. The sample includes some 560,000 distinct CDR3 sequences, more than 9% seen only once; the top ten take 2.5% to 3.5%. Findings and limits, study-wide: Fewer insertions characterized abundant cord blood beta clonotypes, whereas memory repertoires showed none. In beta out-of-frame sequences, the excess sharing between twins was weaker. Part of the zero-insertion signal could reflect confounding by invariant MAIT and iNKT cells.

The sample was also reused in another study, on yellow fever vaccine responses in identical twins.

The sample taken for sequencing was PBMCs. This clonotype originated in a woman between 18 and 30 years old in good health. The V call is TRBV7-9, the J call TRBJ1-2, with D possibly matching TRBD1 (6 bases). CDR3 DNA: TGTGCCAGCAGCTTACAGGGGCTCGATGGCTACACCTTC. The encoded protein is CASSLQGLDGYTF.